The 9 T cell receptor beta chains below all came from one sample that was sequenced in a study of blood T cells in healthy people across ages. A second roughly 6 to 12 cycle PCR used barcoded and J-beta primers. TCRdb analysed the 5' RACE reads with MiXCR anew, one entry per CDR3 protein. Among roughly 860,000 distinct CDR3 sequences listed, roughly 60% were seen once. Source material: blood. The receptors shown here come from a man aged 30 to 39 in good health.

CDR3 sequence reads: CSAYRQGADQPQHF. The CDR3 nucleotides read TGCAGTGCTTACCGACAGGGGGCCGATCAGCCCCAGCATTTT. This sequence joins TRBV20-1 and TRBJ1-5; 10 bases map to TRBD1. With V trimmed by 5 bases and J by 5 bases, 6 bases remained unmatched. Germline CDR1 is DFQATT and CDR2 is SNEGSKA (reference sequence). The CDR3 length is 14 residues.

The chain recombines TRBV6-5 with TRBJ2-4, with D unclear. The end of the DNA aligns better with TRBJ2-5, so the J call may be wrong. Germline V gene lookup returns CDR1 MNHEY and CDR2 SVGAGI. The CDR3 is made up of 15 amino acids. Here the CDR3 reads CASLRFGRPQETQYF. The CDR3 DNA reads TGTGCCAGCCTTCGGTTTGGGCGCCCCCAAGAGACCCAGTACTTC.

This clonotype was picked up one time. The chain combines TRBV2 with TRBJ2-1, with 7 bases lining up with TRBD1. Germline V gives CDR1 SNHLY, CDR2 FYNNEI. There are 14 residues in the CDR3. V gave up 6 bases and J gave up 6 bases; unmatched junction bases: 8. CDR3 DNA sequence: TGTGCCAGCAGGCTATTGCAGGGGGTCAATGAGCAGTTCTTC. Translating it yields CASRLLQGVNEQFF.

This clonotype has just a few counts. This sequence joins TRBV4-2 and TRBJ2-1; D may be TRBD1 (6 bases). The CDR3 is 14 residues long. Trimming took 0 bases from V and 6 from J, leaving 9 bases between them. From germline, CDR1 is LGHNA and CDR2 YNFKEQ. The CDR3 loop is CASSQDWTVNEQFF. As DNA, the CDR3 is TGTGCCAGCAGCCAAGACTGGACAGTCAATGAGCAGTTCTTC.

The chain carries TRBV12-3 or TRBV12-4 and TRBJ2-3; 7 nucleotides line up with TRBD1. The CDR3 runs 17 residues. V shed 0 bases and J 2 bases; nucleotides not matched to a gene: 8. The chain's CDR3 is CASSLARTGSFTDTQYF. The CDR3, as DNA: TGTGCCAGCAGTTTAGCACGGACAGGAAGTTTCACAGATACGCAGTATTTT.

This clonotype was observed a single time. V is TRBV3-1 and J is TRBJ2-1; 8 bases align to TRBD1. Trimming cost V 4 bases and J 12 bases; bases outside gene matches: 8. The CDR3 consists of 13 residues. Per the germline V gene, CDR1 is LGHDT and CDR2 is YNNKEL (reference sequence). The CDR3 DNA follows: TGTGCCAGCAGCCGGACCCGGGACAGGAGGCAGTTCTTC. The encoded protein is CASSRTRDRRQFF.

The chain joins TRBV2 to TRBJ2-3; TRBD2 matches 10 bases. V shed 7 bases, J shed 3 bases, and the junction held 4 bases outside the gene matches. Germline V gene sequence: CDR1 SNHLY, CDR2 FYNNEI. This CDR3 spans 14 amino acids. The DNA of the CDR3 is TGTGCCAGCATATTTAGCGGGGGGACAGATACGCAGTATTTT. Amino acids: CASIFSGGTDTQYF.

The chain recombines TRBV4-3 with TRBJ2-7; no firm D call. The CDR3 has 14 residues. With 4 bases removed from V and 6 bases from J, the gap between germline ends came to 16 bases. Germline CDR1 reads LGHNA; CDR2 reads YSLEER. The CDR3 DNA reads as TGCGCCAGCAGCCCCCGAAGTTGGGGTCGCGAGCAGTACTTC. Protein sequence: CASSPRSWGREQYF.

This rearrangement joins TRBV20-1 to TRBJ2-7, with 13 bases matching TRBD2. The germline V gene encodes CDR1 DFQATT and CDR2 SNEGSKA (reference sequence). There are 17 residues in the CDR3. After removal of 7 bases from V and 3 bases from J, the junction contained 15 bases not matched to a gene. The CDR3 DNA is TGCAGTGGTGAGACTAGCGGGGGGCCCCGAGGTAGCTACGAGCAGTACTTC. Protein: CSGETSGGPRGSYEQYF.